Here is one T cell receptor beta chain with its context. Its specificity is not known. CDR1 and CDR2 (germline): SGHRS, YFSETQ. This CDR3 has 14 amino acids. With 2 bases clipped from V and 6 bases from J, the junction kept 5 bases outside the gene matches. The sample is drawn from a study of early T cells in non-severe SARS-CoV-2 infection. A single record per CDR3 protein comes from TCRdb applying MiXCR to the 5' RACE reads. The sample lists 100,000 to 120,000 distinct CDR3 sequences, roughly an eighth occurring once. General study results and limits: VDJdb matching skewed toward anti-spike CD8 responses, missing private and CD4 specificities.

What was sequenced was whole blood. The sequence came from an adult who was a healthcare worker with PCR-confirmed SARS-CoV-2 infection or an uninfected control (not recorded which). The rearrangement uses TRBV5-1 and TRBJ2-3; 8 nucleotides match TRBD1. The CDR3 nucleotides are TGCGCCAGCAGCTTTAACAGGGGGAGGGATACGCAGTATTTT. Protein: CASSFNRGRDTQYF. Full variable domain (outside the CDR3, taken from reference TRBV5-1 and TRBJ2-3): KAGVTQTPRYLIKTRGQQVTLSCSPISGHRSVSWYQQTPGQGLQFLFEYFSETQRNKGNFPGRFSGRQFSNSRSEMNVSTLELGDSALYLCASSFNRGRDTQYFGPGTRLTVL.